The rows below give T cell receptor beta chains drawn from one sample of a study of molecular identifiers for immune sequencing clone quantification. TCRdb used MiXCR to reprocess the PCR reads, holding one entry per CDR3 protein. There are 60,000 to 70,000 distinct CDR3 sequences in the sample; 15% to 20% occur only once, and 1.5% lies in the top ten. Specimen: naive CD8+ T cells from blood, with Jurkat cell RNA spiked in. These receptors were taken from a human donor in good health. Some libraries in this study had Jurkat cell RNA spiked in. Both conserved end residues are part of each CDR3. Fields, in order: clone size, J gene, V gene, D gene, CDR3 DNA, CDR3 protein. D genes are given only for firm matches. Not all rows give a size; the values are once, few, many and, for expanded clones, a class.

>many|TRBJ2-7|TRBV12-3/TRBV12-4|.
TGTGCCAGCAGTTTTTCCGCAGGGCAGTACTTC
CASSFSAGQYF
>.|TRBJ2-1|TRBV12-3/TRBV12-4|.
TGTGCCAGCAGTTTCTTGCAGGAAGAGCAGTTCTTC
CASSFLQEEQFF
>many|TRBJ2-3|TRBV7-9|.
TGTGCCAGCAGCTCCTACTCGGGACATAGCACAGATACGCAGTATTTT
CASSSYSGHSTDTQYF
>few|TRBJ2-1|TRBV6-2/TRBV6-3|.
TGTGCCAGCAGAAAGCCATGGGGCTTCAATGAGCAGTTCTTC
CASRKPWGFNEQFF
>many|TRBJ2-5|TRBV20-1|TRBD2
TGCAGTGCTATCCTCACTAGCGGGATGCCCCCAGAGACCCAGTACTTC
CSAILTSGMPPETQYF
>many|TRBJ1-5|TRBV7-9|.
TGTGCCAGCAGCTTAGGTTCAGTTAATCAGCCCCAGCATTTT
CASSLGSVNQPQHF
>many|TRBJ1-5|TRBV30|.
TGTGCCTGGAGTGTACGACAGCCCAATCAGCCCCAGCATTTT
CAWSVRQPNQPQHF
>.|TRBJ2-2|TRBV11-3|TRBD2
TGTGCCAGCAGCTTCGCGGCTAGCGGGTACACCGGGGAGCTGTTTTTT
CASSFAASGYTGELFF
>many|TRBJ2-1|TRBV19|TRBD2
TGTGCCAGTAGTATAGGGAAGGGACTAGCGTCATACAATGAGCAGTTCTTC
CASSIGKGLASYNEQFF
>many|TRBJ2-1|TRBV7-6|TRBD2
TGTGCCAGCAGCTTTTCGCCTAGCGGCATTGCTAGCGAGCAGTTCTTC
CASSFSPSGIASEQFF
>many|TRBJ2-3|TRBV29-1|TRBD1
TGCAGCGTGGACAGGGCGGATACGCAGTATTTT
CSVDRADTQYF
>many|TRBJ2-7|TRBV11-3|.
TGTGCCAGCAGCCCGAGGGTCCCATCCTACGAGCAGTACTTC
CASSPRVPSYEQYF
>.|TRBJ2-2|TRBV12-3/TRBV12-4|.
TGTGCCAGCCTGCTAACGGGCGGGACGAACACCGGGGAGCTGTTTTTT
CASLLTGGTNTGELFF
>many|TRBJ2-7|TRBV28|TRBD2
TGTGCCAGCAGTTTTTTGGGGGAGGGCTACGAGCAGTACTTC
CASSFLGEGYEQYF
>many|TRBJ2-7|TRBV7-2|.
TGTGCCAGCAGCTTAGGCGTCGCCTACGAGCAGTACTTC
CASSLGVAYEQYF
>few|TRBJ2-1|TRBV7-2|TRBD2
TGTGCCAGCAGCCCAACGATACTAGCGGGAGATATTGAGCAGTTCTTC
CASSPTILAGDIEQFF
>many|TRBJ1-5|TRBV13|TRBD1
TGTGCCAGCAGCGTCCGGGACAGGGATAATCAGCCCCAGCATTTT
CASSVRDRDNQPQHF
>many|TRBJ1-1|TRBV5-1|.
TGCGCCAGCCGGAGCCGGGACACCAACCCGAACACTGAAGCTTTCTTT
CASRSRDTNPNTEAFF
>many|TRBJ2-3|TRBV20-1|TRBD2
TGCAGTGCTAGGGAGGGACTAGCGGGAGTCTACGGCACAGATACGCAGTATTTT
CSAREGLAGVYGTDTQYF
>many|TRBJ2-1|TRBV15|TRBD1
TGTGCCACCAGCAGATCAAGACAGGGGACGATGGGGTTCTTC
CATSRSRQGTMGFF